These 30 T cell receptor beta chains originate from one sample sequenced in a study of long-term antiretroviral therapy in people with HIV (dated by TCRdb to between 2021 and 2024). The immunoSEQ hsTCRB v3.0 assay was used at survey level resolution to sequence the TRB variable region. Drawn from immuneACCESS, this table holds only the in-frame rearrangements with V and J called that TCRdb kept. Clones are partly lost; checked studies trace under half to an unresolved V gene and leave the rest unexplained. For this sample the table gives tens of thousands of clones, of which 70% to 90% were detected only once. The ten largest clones take up approximately 3.6% of the sample. The source material was unsorted PBMCs, sampled 0.8 years before starting antiretroviral therapy. These receptors all stem from a man aged 18 to 30 with HIV.

The chain links TRBV5-4 to TRBJ2-1; TRBD2 aligns across 13 bases. Germline values: CDR1 SGHNT, CDR2 YYREEE (reference sequence). This CDR3 region has 16 residues. V shed 5 bases and J 4 bases; nucleotides not matched to a gene: 6. CDR3 sequence: CASSTSGGGNYNEQFF. DNA of the CDR3: TGTGCCAGCAGTACTAGCGGGGGGGGAAATTACAATGAGCAGTTCTTC.

A single count supports this clone. This chain joins TRBV4-2 and TRBJ1-3; D call uncertain. Germline V gene sequence: CDR1 LGHNA, CDR2 YNFKEQ. The CDR3 has 16 amino acids. The ends were cut back, 2 bases at V and 8 bases at J, with 19 bases in the middle. The CDR3 is CASSQSPRQAADTIYF. CDR3 DNA sequence: TGTGCCAGCAGCCAATCTCCCCGCCAGGCTGCTGACACCATATATTTT.

The chain carries TRBV7-9 and TRBJ2-3, with a possible D match to TRBD1 (7 bases). This CDR3 has 16 residues. Germline loops: CDR1 SEHNR, CDR2 FQNEAQ (reference sequence). V was shortened by 5 bases and J by 4 bases, with 19 bases between the two germline ends. CDR3 residues: CASSTLDRWGADTQYF. CDR3 sequence (DNA): TGTGCCAGCAGCACCTTGGACAGGTGGGGGGCAGATACGCAGTATTTT. Full variable domain (remainder filled in from reference TRBV7-9 and TRBJ2-3): DTGVSQNPRHKITKRGQNVTFRCDPISEHNRLYWYRQTLGQGPEFLTYFQNEAQLEKSRLLSDRFSAERPKGSFSTLEIQRTEQGDSAMYLCASSTLDRWGADTQYFGPGTRLTVL.

J is TRBJ2-1 and V is TRBV5-1, with 8 bases that match TRBD2. With 3 bases clipped from V and 7 bases from J, the junction kept 6 bases outside the gene matches. Looked up from germline, CDR1 is SGHRS and CDR2 is YFSETQ. The CDR3 contains 14 residues. The CDR3 region is CASSSGLAVNEQFF. The CDR3 nucleotides read TGCGCCAGCAGCTCTGGACTAGCTGTTAATGAGCAGTTCTTC. The variable domain in full, completed from reference TRBV5-1 and TRBJ2-1, reads KAGVTQTPRYLIKTRGQQVTLSCSPISGHRSVSWYQQTPGQGLQFLFEYFSETQRNKGNFPGRFSGRQFSNSRSEMNVSTLELGDSALYLCASSSGLAVNEQFFGPGTRLTVL.

This clone came up a few times. V and J are TRBV7-8 and TRBJ1-1; D gene unclear. The CDR3 totals 13 residues. CDR1 is SGHVS and CDR2 is FQNEAQ in the germline V gene. Trimming removed 5 bases at V and 1 base at J, with 8 bases between. The CDR3: CASSPDGNTEAFF. The CDR3 nucleotides are TGTGCCAGCAGCCCAGACGGGAACACTGAAGCTTTCTTT.

This clone has a handful of counts. V gene TRBV14 combines with J gene TRBJ2-7; TRBD2 might be the D (6 bases). CDR1 SGHDN and CDR2 FVKESK come from the germline V gene. With 2 bases removed from V and 1 base from J, the gap between germline ends came to 12 bases. The CDR3 sequence is 15 residues long. Here the CDR3 DNA reads TGTGCCAGCAGCCAATATAGCGGACCATCCTACGAGCAGTACTTC. This codes for CASSQYSGPSYEQYF. Combining the CDR3 with reference TRBV14 and TRBJ2-7 gives the whole variable domain EAGVTQFPSHSVIEKGQTVTLRCDPISGHDNLYWYRRVMGKEIKFLLHFVKESKQDESGMPNNRFLAERTGGTYSTLKVQPAELEDSGVYFCASSQYSGPSYEQYFGPGTRLTVT.

The V gene is TRBV7-2, the J gene TRBJ1-1, with D unclear. Deletions cut 1 base from V and 0 bases from J, with 15 bases between. This CDR3 is 17 amino acids long. Germline CDR1 SGHTA, CDR2 FQGNSA. CDR3 in DNA: TGTGCCAGCAGCTTAGGCCCCGCCAGCCCTATGAACACTGAAGCTTTCTTT. This encodes CASSLGPASPMNTEAFF.

J is TRBJ2-2 and V is TRBV6-4, with a tentative D call TRBD1 (5 bases). Germline-derived CDR1 and CDR2 are MRHNA and SNTAGT. CDR3 size: 14 residues. V dropped 2 bases and J dropped 4 bases, with 8 bases sitting between them. The CDR3, as DNA: TGTGCCAGCAGTGACCAGGGCGGCACCGGGGAGCTGTTTTTT. Residues: CASSDQGGTGELFF.

This clone was picked up a small number of times. The chain is built from TRBV19 and TRBJ1-1, with D uncertain. Germline V gives CDR1 LNHDA, CDR2 SQIVND (reference sequence). V shed 6 bases and J shed 0 bases, with 8 bases lying between them. This CDR3 contains 13 residues. The CDR3 DNA follows: TGTGCCAGTAGAGAAGATGTGAACACTGAAGCTTTCTTT. This gives the protein CASREDVNTEAFF. The full variable domain, rest sourced from reference TRBV19 and TRBJ1-1, is DGGITQSPKYLFRKEGQNVTLSCEQNLNHDAMYWYRQDPGQGLRLIYYSQIVNDFQKGDIAEGYSVSREKKESFPLTVTSAQKNPTAFYLCASREDVNTEAFFGQGTRLTVV.

The chain is built from TRBV5-1 and TRBJ1-4; no reliable D call. The V gene's germline CDR1 is SGHRS and CDR2 YFSETQ. The CDR3 is 14 residues long. V lost 0 bases to trimming and J lost 2 bases, with 5 bases between them. The CDR3 loop reads CASSLDGTNEKLFF. The CDR3, as DNA: TGCGCCAGCAGCTTGGATGGTACTAATGAAAAACTGTTTTTT.

The chain couples TRBV2 to TRBJ1-1; D gene uncertain. Germline V gene lookup returns CDR1 SNHLY and CDR2 FYNNEI. The CDR3 runs 11 residues. V was shortened by 4 bases and J by 2 bases, with 2 bases between the two germline ends. CDR3 protein: CASSANTEAFF. The CDR3 DNA sequence: TGTGCCAGCAGTGCTAACACTGAAGCTTTCTTT.

The chain uses TRBV4-3 and TRBJ2-5, with 9 bases fitting TRBD1. The J segment lost 1 base and the V segment lost 4 bases, leaving 13 bases of the junction unmatched. Germline assignment: CDR1 LGHNA and CDR2 YSLEER. The CDR3 covers 18 residues. The CDR3 DNA reads TGCGCCAGCAGCCTCAAATGGAGACCGGGACAGGGCCAAGAGACCCAGTACTTC. Translation: CASSLKWRPGQGQETQYF.

This clone was recorded once. This chain uses TRBV28 with TRBJ2-1; 10 bases are shared with TRBD2. Unmatched junction bases numbered 3, after V lost 7 bases and J lost 0 bases. Germline CDR1 reads MDHEN; CDR2 reads SYDVKM. The CDR3 loop spans 15 amino acids. The CDR3 DNA follows: TGTGCCAGCATCCCTAGCGGGAGCTCCTACAATGAGCAGTTCTTC. It codes for CASIPSGSSYNEQFF.

Comment on this clone: The sample has other DNA sequences that encode this CDR3 too. The chain has TRBV27 and TRBJ1-2, with D possibly matching TRBD1 (5 bases). Trimming pared 5 bases from V and 2 bases from J, leaving 15 bases between. The CDR3 length is 15 residues. The V gene's germline CDR1 is MNHEY and CDR2 SMNVEV (reference sequence). The CDR3 sequence: CASSQTTELNYGYTF. The CDR3 DNA sequence: TGTGCCAGCAGTCAAACGACAGAGTTGAACTATGGCTACACCTTC.

The chain links TRBV29-1 to TRBJ1-1, with 9 bases aligning to TRBD1. The germline V gene has CDR1 SQVTM and CDR2 ANQGSEA. Unmatched junction bases numbered 6, after V lost 6 bases and J lost 7 bases. The CDR3 sequence is 12 residues long. The CDR3 protein is CSVGQGRDEAFF. The CDR3 DNA follows: TGCAGCGTGGGACAGGGCCGCGATGAAGCTTTCTTT.

This chain joins TRBV15 and TRBJ1-2; 8 bases match TRBD1. The V gene end was trimmed by 3 bases and the J gene end by 8 bases; junction bases not matched to a gene: 14. CDR1 and CDR2 (germline): LNHNV, YYDKDF (reference sequence). The CDR3 spans 16 residues. DNA for the CDR3: TGTGCCACCAGCAGCGAGAAGGACAGGGAAAGCATAGGCTACACCTTC. Residues: CATSSEKDRESIGYTF.

The chain uses TRBV7-2 and TRBJ2-7; no clear D. Germline CDR1 is SGHTA and CDR2 is FQGNSA. V lost 5 bases, J lost 0 bases, and 2 bases lay in between. The CDR3 spans 11 residues. Here the CDR3 DNA reads TGTGCCAGCAGCCTCTCCTACGAGCAGTACTTC. It translates to CASSLSYEQYF.

This clone was seen a handful of times. The chain combines TRBV7-2 with TRBJ1-3, with D possibly matching TRBD1 (5 bases). Germline V gene lookup returns CDR1 SGHTA and CDR2 FQGNSA. V dropped 7 bases and J dropped 2 bases, with 15 bases sitting between them. The CDR3 loop spans 15 amino acids. CDR3 nucleotides: TGTGCCAGCACCGAGAACCCGGGGCCTGGAAACACCATATATTTT. Its protein product is CASTENPGPGNTIYF.

CDR3 region: CASSQFRTSNNEQFF. The CDR3 bases are TGCGCCAGCAGCCAATTTAGGACTTCGAACAATGAGCAGTTCTTC. This sequence joins TRBV4-3 and TRBJ2-1, with TRBD2 as a possible D gene (5 bases). V was cut by 2 bases and J by 5 bases, with 13 bases left in between. The germline V gene has CDR1 LGHNA and CDR2 YSLEER. The CDR3 is 15 residues long.

V usage is TRBV9 and J usage is TRBJ2-1, with a possible D match to TRBD2 (5 bases). Trimming shortened V by 0 bases and J by 2 bases, and 18 bases separated the two germline ends. The CDR3 sequence is 18 residues long. CDR1 is SGDLS and CDR2 is YYNGEE in the germline V gene. This CDR3 reads CASSVEPLLASAYNEQFF. In DNA form, the CDR3 reads TGTGCCAGCAGCGTAGAGCCCCTTCTAGCTTCAGCCTACAATGAGCAGTTCTTC.

The V gene is TRBV29-1, the J gene TRBJ2-1; D uncertain. The CDR3 contains 14 residues. Germline-derived CDR1 and CDR2 are SQVTM and ANQGSEA. Trimming pared 5 bases from V and 5 bases from J, leaving 16 bases between. Here the CDR3 DNA reads TGCAGCGTTCAGAGGAGAATCGAGAACAATGAGCAGTTCTTC. Encoded protein: CSVQRRIENNEQFF.

V and J are TRBV6-5 and TRBJ2-1, with 7 bases matching TRBD2. CDR1 is MNHEY, CDR2 SVGAGI, per germline. V lost 0 bases to trimming and J lost 0 bases; unmatched junction nucleotides: 2. The CDR3 totals 16 residues. The DNA of the CDR3 is TGTGCCAGCAGTTACTCCGGGGGGAACTCCTACAATGAGCAGTTCTTC. Protein product: CASSYSGGNSYNEQFF.

This clone was seen once. The CDR3 nucleotides are TGTGCCAGCAGCGTAGGAGTAATCGGAACAGATTCCTACGAGCAGTACTTC. Protein sequence: CASSVGVIGTDSYEQYF. The chain couples TRBV9 to TRBJ2-7; D is ambiguous. The V and J ends lost 0 bases and 1 base respectively, with 17 bases between them. The CDR3 consists of 17 residues. Germline-derived CDR1 and CDR2 are SGDLS and YYNGEE.

The chain has TRBV11-2 and TRBJ1-4; 7 bases map to TRBD1. The CDR3 contains 17 residues. The germline CDR1 and CDR2 sequences are SGHAT and FQNNGV. Trimming removed 0 bases from V and 4 bases from J; junction bases left unmatched: 8. The CDR3 bases are TGTGCCAGCAGCTTAGATACGGAGACAGGGAGTAATGAAAAACTGTTTTTT. Amino acids: CASSLDTETGSNEKLFF.

This clone was seen only once. CDR3 sequence: CASTMEHDNNEQFF. In DNA form, the CDR3 reads TGCGCCAGCACTATGGAGCACGACAACAATGAGCAGTTCTTC. This chain joins TRBV10-2 and TRBJ2-1; D ambiguous. Between the trimmed V and J ends, which lost 7 bases and 5 bases, there was a span of 15 bases. CDR1 is WSHSY and CDR2 is SAAADI in the germline V gene. This CDR3 is 14 amino acids long.

This clone was seen only a few times. The chain recombines TRBV11-2 with TRBJ2-7; 9 nucleotides match TRBD1. V shed 7 bases, J shed 3 bases, and the junction held 4 bases outside the gene matches. CDR1 and CDR2 (germline): SGHAT, FQNNGV. The CDR3 spans 13 residues. In DNA form, the CDR3 reads TGTGCCAGCAAACCGGGACAGGGCTACGAGCAGTACTTC. This translates into CASKPGQGYEQYF.

The gene calls are TRBV15 and TRBJ1-1; D is perhaps TRBD1 (5 bases). This CDR3 is 13 amino acids long. The V gene lost 9 bases and the J gene lost 3 bases, with 14 bases spanning the gap. CDR1 and CDR2 from the germline V gene are LNHNV and YYDKDF (reference sequence). The CDR3 sequence is CATRGWEDTEAFF. The CDR3 region has the DNA TGTGCCACTAGGGGATGGGAGGACACTGAAGCTTTCTTT.

The J gene is TRBJ2-7, the V gene TRBV7-2, with 10 bases matching TRBD2. The CDR3 has 15 amino acids. Trimming removed 2 bases from V and 7 bases from J; junction bases left unmatched: 8. Germline CDR1 SGHTA, CDR2 FQGNSA. As DNA, the CDR3 is TGTGCCAGCAGCTTAAACCCCCTAGCGGGGGTGGAGCAGTACTTC. This sequence encodes CASSLNPLAGVEQYF.

The chain links TRBV15 to TRBJ2-7; the D is unclear. CDR1 LNHNV and CDR2 YYDKDF come from the germline V gene (reference sequence). Trimming left V 4 bases short and J 1 base short, with 20 bases between. The CDR3 runs to 17 residues. The CDR3 spells CATSTSPRLGGSYEQYF. The CDR3 DNA reads TGTGCCACCAGCACCAGCCCTCGGCTAGGTGGTTCCTACGAGCAGTACTTC.

This clone came up a few times. V and J are TRBV5-4 and TRBJ1-4; TRBD1 is a possible D gene (5 bases). The germline CDR1 and CDR2 sequences are SGHNT and YYREEE (reference sequence). The CDR3 runs to 14 residues. V gave up 1 base and J gave up 6 bases, with 10 bases separating them. CDR3 nucleotides: TGTGCCAGCAGCTTGATAGGGGAAGATGAAAAACTGTTTTTT. Amino acids: CASSLIGEDEKLFF.